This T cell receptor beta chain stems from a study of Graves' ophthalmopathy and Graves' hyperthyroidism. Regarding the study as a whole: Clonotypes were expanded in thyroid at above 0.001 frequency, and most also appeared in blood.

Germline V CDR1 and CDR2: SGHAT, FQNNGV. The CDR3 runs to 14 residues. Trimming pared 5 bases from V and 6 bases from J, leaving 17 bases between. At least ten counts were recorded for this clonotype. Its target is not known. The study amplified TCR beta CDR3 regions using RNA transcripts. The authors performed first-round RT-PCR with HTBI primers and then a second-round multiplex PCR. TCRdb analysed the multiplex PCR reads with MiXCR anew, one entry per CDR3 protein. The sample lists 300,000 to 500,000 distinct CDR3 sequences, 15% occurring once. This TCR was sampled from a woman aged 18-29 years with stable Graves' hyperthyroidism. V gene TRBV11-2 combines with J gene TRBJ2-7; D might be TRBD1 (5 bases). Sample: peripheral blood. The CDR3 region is CASSPRQGWSEQYF. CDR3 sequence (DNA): TGTGCCAGCAGCCCACGGCAGGGTTGGTCCGAGCAGTACTTC.